Each of the 26 T cell receptor beta chains below was sequenced from the same sample in a study of blood T cell repertoires in COVID-19. Using immunoSEQ multiplex PCR, the repertoire was profiled, and TCRdb retains in-frame clones only, with some absent. The sample contains approximately 150,000 clones, 75% to 90% of which appear only once. The sequenced sample consisted of PBMCs or T cells enriched from blood (not recorded which). Receptors were obtained from a woman between 35 and 50 years old who had been exposed to COVID-19.

The chain uses TRBV27 and TRBJ2-7, with 8 bases identical to TRBD2. Per germline, CDR1 MNHEY and CDR2 SMNVEV (reference sequence). This CDR3 has 14 amino acids. The ends lost 5 bases at V and 3 bases at J; junction bases unmatched: 6. CDR3 bases: TGTGCCAGCAGTCAAAGCGGGAGTATCTACGAGCAGTACTTC. Its translation: CASSQSGSIYEQYF.

This clone showed up just a few times. This chain joins TRBV28 and TRBJ1-1; 7 bases fit TRBD1. Germline V gene sequence: CDR1 MDHEN, CDR2 SYDVKM. V gave up 6 bases and J gave up 6 bases; unmatched junction bases: 4. The CDR3 totals 12 residues. CDR3 DNA: TGTGCCAGCAGCCGACAGGGACCTGAAGCTTTCTTT. Translation gives CASSRQGPEAFF.

V usage is TRBV28 and J usage is TRBJ2-7; maybe TRBD1 (6 bases). Germline V lookup: CDR1 MDHEN, CDR2 SYDVKM. This CDR3 is built from 15 residues. V gave up 3 bases and J gave up 0 bases, with 12 bases separating them. CDR3 sequence reads: CASSFQGRSSYEQYF. The CDR3 DNA follows: TGTGCCAGCAGTTTCCAGGGGCGAAGCTCCTACGAGCAGTACTTC.

The rearrangement links TRBV29-1 to TRBJ1-1, with D perhaps TRBD1 (5 bases). The CDR3 totals 13 residues. In germline, CDR1 is SQVTM, CDR2 ANQGSEA. In DNA, the CDR3 is TGCAGTAGTCAGGGCATAAAGAACACTGAAGCTTTCTTT. Its translation: CSSQGIKNTEAFF. Full variable domain (outside the CDR3, taken from reference TRBV29-1 and TRBJ1-1): SAVISQKPSRDICQRGTSLTIQCQVDSQVTMMFWYRQQPGQSLTLIATANQGSEATYESGFVIDKFPISRPNLTFSTLTVSNMSPEDSSIYLCSSQGIKNTEAFFGQGTRLTVV.

This chain uses TRBV28 with TRBJ1-2, with 8 bases that match TRBD1. Germline assignment: CDR1 MDHEN and CDR2 SYDVKM. J was trimmed by 5 bases and V by 3 bases; bases with no gene match: 11. This CDR3 has 16 residues. DNA for the CDR3: TGTGCCAGCAGTTTGGTTGGACAGGGAAATTTTTATGGCTACACCTTC. Translated: CASSLVGQGNFYGYTF.

The gene calls are TRBV28 and TRBJ1-5; D is undetermined. V was pared by 1 base and J by 5 bases, with 6 bases between. The germline CDR1 and CDR2 sequences are MDHEN and SYDVKM. CDR3 length equals 13 residues. The CDR3 loop reads CASSLFTDQPQHF. CDR3 sequence (DNA): TGTGCCAGCAGTTTATTTACGGATCAGCCCCAGCATTTT.

The CDR3 sequence is CASSPSRQTLNEQFF. The CDR3 coding sequence is TGTGCCAGCTCACCCAGTCGCCAAACGTTAAATGAGCAGTTCTTC. This rearrangement joins TRBV18 to TRBJ2-1, with D unresolved. In germline, CDR1 is KGHSH, CDR2 LQKENI. The CDR3 runs to 15 residues. Trimming shortened V by 3 bases and J by 7 bases, and 16 bases separated the two germline ends. Complete variable domain (other parts from reference TRBV18 and TRBJ2-1): NAGVMQNPRHLVRRRGQEARLRCSPMKGHSHVYWYRQLPEEGLKFMVYLQKENIIDESGMPKERFSAEFPKEGPSILRIQQVVRGDSAAYFCASSPSRQTLNEQFFGPGTRLTVL.

The chain employs TRBV9 and TRBJ1-1, with 7 bases identical to TRBD1. V was clipped by 4 bases and J by 1 base; unmatched bases: 1. The CDR3 length is 13 residues. In germline, CDR1 is SGDLS, CDR2 YYNGEE. The DNA of the CDR3 is TGTGCCAGCAGCAGGACAGGGAACACTGAAGCTTTCTTT. Its translation is CASSRTGNTEAFF.

The rearrangement joins TRBV7-2 to TRBJ2-5; TRBD2 agrees at 10 bases. V was pared by 2 bases and J by 3 bases, with 12 bases of the junction left unmatched. The germline V gene has CDR1 SGHTA and CDR2 FQGNSA. The CDR3 is 18 amino acids. The CDR3 sequence is CASSLSGLLTSGKETQYF. The CDR3 DNA is TGTGCCAGCAGCTTAAGCGGTCTCCTTACTAGCGGGAAAGAGACCCAGTACTTC.

The rearrangement links TRBV5-4 to TRBJ2-1; TRBD1 matches at 7 bases. Germline V CDR1 and CDR2: SGHNT, YYREEE (reference sequence). V shed 0 bases and J 3 bases; nucleotides not matched to a gene: 6. This CDR3 comprises 16 residues. CDR3 DNA sequence: TGTGCCAGCAGCTTGGGATACAGGGGATACTACAATGAGCAGTTCTTC. Protein product: CASSLGYRGYYNEQFF. Complete variable domain (other parts from reference TRBV5-4 and TRBJ2-1): ETGVTQSPTHLIKTRGQQVTLRCSSQSGHNTVSWYQQALGQGPQFIFQYYREEENGRGNFPPRFSGLQFPNYSSELNVNALELDDSALYLCASSLGYRGYYNEQFFGPGTRLTVL.

The chain recombines TRBV7-8 with TRBJ2-7, with 11 positions matching TRBD2. Germline assignment: CDR1 SGHVS and CDR2 FQNEAQ. After removal of 1 base from V and 5 bases from J, the junction contained 10 bases not matched to a gene. The CDR3 loop spans 17 amino acids. Here the CDR3 DNA reads TGTGCCAGCAGCTTAGTAGGTAGCGGGAGGGTCATCGACGAGCAGTACTTC. This sequence encodes CASSLVGSGRVIDEQYF.

This clone appeared a few times. The chain uses TRBV2 and TRBJ2-5; 8 nucleotides agree with TRBD1. Trimming cost V 6 bases and J 4 bases; bases outside gene matches: 10. CDR3 length: 15 residues. Germline CDR1 SNHLY, CDR2 FYNNEI. This chain's CDR3 is CASSPQGALGETQYF. The CDR3 DNA is TGTGCCAGCAGCCCGCAGGGGGCCTTGGGAGAGACCCAGTACTTC.

This clone has just one count. The CDR3 DNA is TGTGCCAGTAGTATCGTAGCGGGAGTATCCTACAATGAGCAGTTCTTC. Residues: CASSIVAGVSYNEQFF. The rearrangement links TRBV19 to TRBJ2-1, with 9 bases fitting TRBD2. The length of the CDR3 is 16 residues. Germline V gives CDR1 LNHDA, CDR2 SQIVND (reference sequence). Germline trimming cut 3 bases from V and 1 base from J; bases unmatched to any gene: 4.

CDR3 sequence: CASSPIHPGNEQFF. The CDR3 coding sequence is TGTGCCAGCTCACCCATCCACCCCGGGAATGAGCAGTTCTTC. This chain joins TRBV18 and TRBJ2-1; D is unclear. This CDR3 contains 14 residues. Germline V gene data show CDR1 as KGHSH and CDR2 as LQKENI. V shed 3 bases and J shed 7 bases, with 13 bases lying between them.

The rearrangement uses TRBV3-1 (or the pseudogene TRBV3-2) and TRBJ2-3; a possible D gene is TRBD2 (5 bases). The CDR3 consists of 16 residues. Deletions cut 2 bases from V and 0 bases from J, with 12 bases between. Germline V gives CDR1 LGHDT, CDR2 YNNKEL (reference sequence). The CDR3 DNA reads TGTGCCAGCAGCCAACTAAAAGCGGAGAGCACAGATACGCAGTATTTT. Protein sequence: CASSQLKAESTDTQYF.

The J gene is TRBJ2-2, the V gene TRBV29-1; possibly TRBD2 for D (5 bases). The CDR3 loop spans 15 amino acids. CDR1 is SQVTM and CDR2 is ANQGSEA in the germline V gene. V was trimmed by 4 bases and J by 2 bases, leaving 14 bases between them. For the CDR3, the DNA is TGCAGCGTTGGATATTGGCGGGCCAACACCGGGGAGCTGTTTTTT. Translating gives CSVGYWRANTGELFF.

V and J are TRBV7-9 and TRBJ2-1; 9 bases match TRBD1. CDR1 is SEHNR and CDR2 is FQNEAQ in the germline V gene (reference sequence). CDR3 length: 19 amino acids. V shed 2 bases, J shed 4 bases, and the junction held 15 bases outside the gene matches. CDR3 sequence: CASSLTTITTGGRYNEQFF. The DNA of the CDR3 is TGTGCCAGCAGCTTAACAACAATAACAACAGGGGGCAGGTACAATGAGCAGTTCTTC.

The chain couples TRBV5-1 to TRBJ2-2; D is perhaps TRBD2 (5 bases). This CDR3 has 15 amino acids. The V end lost 4 bases, the J end lost 4 bases, and 14 bases lay between the germline ends. Germline V lookup: CDR1 SGHRS, CDR2 YFSETQ. CDR3 in DNA: TGCGCCAGCAGCACGGACTTTTCGGGCACCGGGGAGCTGTTTTTT. Translated, it gives CASSTDFSGTGELFF.

DNA for the CDR3: TGTGCCAGCAGCTCCCCAGCGGGGGGCTACGAGCAGTACTTC. Encoded protein: CASSSPAGGYEQYF. V is TRBV5-6 and J is TRBJ2-7, with 9 bases aligning to TRBD2. The CDR3 consists of 14 residues. The germline CDR1 and CDR2 sequences are SGHDT and YYEEEE. V shed 3 bases and J 3 bases; nucleotides not matched to a gene: 4.

This chain uses TRBV19 with TRBJ2-2; no clear D gene. CDR1 and CDR2 from the germline V gene are LNHDA and SQIVND (reference sequence). CDR3 size: 12 residues. V gave up 7 bases and J gave up 1 base, with 4 bases separating them. The CDR3 coding sequence is TGTGCCAGTACGAGGAACACCGGGGAGCTGTTTTTT. Residues: CASTRNTGELFF.

The gene calls are TRBV12-3 or TRBV12-4 and TRBJ1-2, with D unclear. CDR3 size: 13 residues. Trimming left V 6 bases short and J 4 bases short, with 12 bases between. Written as DNA, the CDR3 is TGTGCCAGCAGCCTAGACCCACCCTATGGCTACACCTTC. It codes for CASSLDPPYGYTF.

The genes are TRBV6-2 or TRBV6-3 and TRBJ2-7, with TRBD1 matching over 9 bases. Losses at the gene ends were 2 bases for V and 2 bases for J; bases not matched to a gene: 4. Germline assignment: CDR1 MNHEY and CDR2 SVGEGT. This CDR3 is 15 amino acids long. The CDR3 nucleotides read TGTGCCAGCAGTTACGGGGGACAGGGAACCTACGAGCAGTACTTC. Its translation is CASSYGGQGTYEQYF.

This clone was counted between two and nine times. The chain uses TRBV6-5 and TRBJ1-6, with 8 nucleotides matching TRBD1. With 4 bases clipped from V and 3 bases from J, the junction kept 5 bases outside the gene matches. Per the germline V gene, CDR1 is MNHEY and CDR2 is SVGAGI. The CDR3 spans 16 residues. The CDR3 loop reads CASSFTGTGYNSPLHF. The CDR3 coding sequence is TGTGCCAGCAGTTTTACCGGGACAGGCTATAATTCACCCCTCCACTTT.

A single count supports this clone. This rearrangement joins TRBV10-1 to TRBJ2-7; 8 bases map to TRBD2. The ends lost 7 bases at V and 2 bases at J; junction bases unmatched: 7. This CDR3 spans 14 amino acids. Germline V CDR1 and CDR2: WNHNN, SYGVQD (reference sequence). CDR3 sequence: CASTGGGPTYEQYF. CDR3 nucleotide sequence: TGCGCCAGCACCGGGGGGGGGCCGACCTACGAGCAGTACTTC.

V gene TRBV25-1 combines with J gene TRBJ2-5; the match to TRBD2 covers 7 bases. J lost 2 bases, V lost 1 base, and 7 bases had no gene match. The V gene's germline CDR1 is MGHDK and CDR2 SYGVNS. CDR3 size: 16 residues. The CDR3 reads CASSESGGPPQETQYF. The CDR3 DNA sequence: TGTGCCAGCAGTGAATCGGGGGGACCCCCTCAAGAGACCCAGTACTTC. Together with reference TRBV25-1 and TRBJ2-5, the CDR3 gives the full variable domain: EADIYQTPRYLVIGTGKKITLECSQTMGHDKMYWYQQDPGMELHLIHYSYGVNSTEKGDLSSESTVSRIRTEHFPLTLESARPSHTSQYLCASSESGGPPQETQYFGPGTRLLVL.

This chain uses TRBV7-2 with TRBJ2-5; tentatively, D is TRBD2 (7 bases). CDR3 length: 16 amino acids. Per the germline V gene, CDR1 is SGHTA and CDR2 is FQGNSA. The V end lost 5 bases, the J end lost 1 base, and 17 bases lay between the germline ends. The CDR3 is CASSTRGAGFQETQYF. DNA of the CDR3: TGTGCCAGCAGCACCCGGGGGGCAGGGTTCCAAGAGACCCAGTACTTC.